The 15 T cell receptor beta chains below come from one sample, sequenced in a study of blood T cells in healthy people across ages. Combining a sample-barcoded 5' primer with a J-beta primer mix, a second PCR ran for about 7 to 11 cycles. TCRdb reprocessed the 5' RACE reads with MiXCR, giving one entry per CDR3 protein. The table includes about 570,000 distinct CDR3 sequences, 25% to 30% detected once. The sequenced sample was blood. The receptors derive from a woman aged 70-85 years in good health.

The CDR3 is CASSRGHRQGGYTF. CDR3 nucleotides: TGCGCCAGCAGCCGCGGCCACCGACAGGGAGGCTACACCTTC. The chain combines TRBV4-3 with TRBJ1-2, with 7 bases lining up with TRBD1. CDR1 and CDR2 from the germline V gene are LGHNA and YSLEER. J gave up 8 bases and V 4 bases, and 10 bases lay outside the gene matches. The CDR3 is 14 amino acids.

This chain uses TRBV7-2 with TRBJ1-1, with a tentative D call TRBD1 (5 bases). V lost 1 base, J lost 0 bases, and 9 bases lay in between. This CDR3 comprises 15 residues. Germline CDR1 reads SGHTA; CDR2 reads FQGNSA. CDR3 loop: CASSLGWGMNTEAFF. The CDR3 region has the DNA TGTGCCAGCAGCTTAGGGTGGGGCATGAACACTGAAGCTTTCTTT.

The J gene is TRBJ2-3, the V gene TRBV21-1; no check of the table's D call, TRBD1, against the DNA was made. TRBV21-1 is tagged as a pseudogene. The CDR3 is 21 amino acids. CDR3 residues: CASSKKGKETSPTRRTDTQYF. The DNA for the CDR3 is TGTGCCAGCAGCAAAAAGGGGAAGGAAACAAGCCCCACACGGAGAACAGATACGCAGTATTTT.

The V call is TRBV7-9, the J call TRBJ2-3; 8 positions match TRBD2. Per germline, CDR1 SEHNR and CDR2 FQNEAQ (reference sequence). Losses at the gene ends were 9 bases for V and 4 bases for J; bases not matched to a gene: 3. This CDR3 is 12 amino acids long. CDR3 DNA: TGTGCCAGAGCGGGAGAATCAGATACGCAGTATTTT. This encodes CARAGESDTQYF.

The chain recombines TRBV29-1 with TRBJ2-2; TRBD2 matches at 7 bases. The germline V gene encodes CDR1 SQVTM and CDR2 ANQGSEA. This CDR3 contains 14 residues. The V segment lost 5 bases and the J segment 1 base; nucleotides outside the gene matches: 4. The CDR3 loop is CSVTTGGNTGELFF. The CDR3 DNA reads as TGCAGCGTTACCACGGGGGGGAACACCGGGGAGCTGTTTTTT.

This clonotype was seen many times. V is TRBV18 and J is TRBJ2-7; D possibly uses TRBD1 or TRBD2 (5 bases each). From germline, CDR1 is KGHSH and CDR2 LQKENI. The CDR3 spans 15 residues. Trimming removed 3 bases from V and 4 bases from J, with 16 bases in between. The CDR3 loop is CASSPGTGDLYEQYF. The CDR3, as DNA: TGTGCCAGCTCACCTGGGACCGGGGATTTGTACGAGCAGTACTTC.

This clonotype was seen only a few times. This sequence joins TRBV18 and TRBJ2-1; D is undetermined. This CDR3 has 16 residues. V shed 3 bases and J shed 0 bases, with 12 bases lying between them. Germline CDR1 is KGHSH and CDR2 is LQKENI. DNA for the CDR3: TGTGCCAGCTCACCGAGATCCGGCAGCTCCTACAATGAGCAGTTCTTC. Its translation is CASSPRSGSSYNEQFF.

This clonotype appeared a few times. The chain has TRBV29-1 and TRBJ2-7; unclear D gene. V dropped 3 bases and J dropped 0 bases, with 15 bases sitting between them. The CDR3 is made up of 15 amino acids. CDR1 and CDR2 (germline): SQVTM, ANQGSEA. The CDR3 region is CSVDGYDSSSYEQYF. CDR3 nucleotide sequence: TGCAGCGTTGACGGGTACGATTCCAGCTCCTACGAGCAGTACTTC.

This clonotype was seen a few times. V and J are TRBV7-2 and TRBJ2-1; no definite D call. TRBJ2-7 matches the DNA end more closely, so the J call is doubtful. The CDR3 runs to 15 residues. Germline CDR1 is SGHTA and CDR2 is FQGNSA. For the CDR3, the DNA is TGTGCCAGCAGCTTTCAATTTGGCAGATCCTACGAGCAGTACTTC. Translating gives CASSFQFGRSYEQYF.

This clonotype was observed a few times. This chain's CDR3 is CASSLEGNDEKLFF. Written as DNA, the CDR3 is TGTGCCAGCAGCTTAGAAGGGAATGATGAAAAACTGTTTTTT. This chain connects TRBV11-2 to TRBJ1-4; no definite D call. The CDR3 spans 14 residues. The germline CDR1 and CDR2 sequences are SGHAT and FQNNGV. The V end lost 0 bases, the J end lost 6 bases, and 8 bases lay between the germline ends.

V usage is TRBV20-1 and J usage is TRBJ1-2; D uncertain. Germline CDR1 and CDR2: DFQATT and SNEGSKA (reference sequence). The CDR3 is 11 amino acids. Trimming stripped 6 bases from V and 8 bases from J, with 13 bases between. The CDR3: CSARSGEGYTF. The CDR3 DNA sequence: TGCAGTGCCAGGAGCGGGGAGGGCTACACCTTC.

The chain couples TRBV15 to TRBJ2-5, with D perhaps TRBD1 or TRBD2 (6 bases each). CDR1 is LNHNV and CDR2 is YYDKDF in the germline V gene (reference sequence). The CDR3 is 13 residues long. Between the trimmed V and J ends, which lost 8 bases and 11 bases, there was a span of 21 bases. CDR3 loop: CATGKGGLQGQYF. The CDR3 DNA is TGTGCCACCGGAAAAGGGGGGCTCCAGGGGCAGTACTTC.

The chain is built from TRBV18 and TRBJ2-1, with D hard to call. Gene TRBJ2-5 matches the end of the DNA better, so the J call may be wrong. Germline CDR1 reads KGHSH; CDR2 reads LQKENI. This CDR3 is 14 amino acids long. Here the CDR3 reads CASSPWSGRETQYF. The CDR3 coding sequence is TGTGCCAGCTCACCATGGTCAGGTCGAGAGACCCAGTACTTC.

V and J are TRBV20-1 and TRBJ2-5; no definite D call. The closer fit of TRBJ2-7 to the DNA end suggests the J call may be wrong. CDR1 DFQATT and CDR2 SNEGSKA come from the germline V gene (reference sequence). The CDR3 covers 16 residues. The CDR3 here is CSARDKGLMRDYEQYF. In nucleotides, the CDR3 is TGCAGTGCTAGAGATAAGGGCCTTATGAGAGACTACGAGCAGTACTTC.

The chain is built from TRBV9 and TRBJ2-3; 8 positions match TRBD2. Trimming cost V 3 bases and J 3 bases; bases outside gene matches: 3. This CDR3 is built from 14 residues. Germline V gene data show CDR1 as SGDLS and CDR2 as YYNGEE. The CDR3 loop reads CASSDKRGTDTQYF. CDR3 coding DNA: TGTGCCAGCAGCGACAAGCGGGGGACAGATACGCAGTATTTT.